A selection of T cell receptor beta chains follows, all from one sample in a study of CD8 T cells in ankylosing spondylitis. TCRdb redid the calling of the 5' RACE reads with MiXCR, one entry per CDR3 protein. The top ten clones hold approximately 15% of a sample with some 220,000 distinct CDR3 sequences, 6% to 8.5% of them seen once. Sequencing used blood, either unsorted or a sorted T cell fraction (not recorded which). All receptors derive from a male donor with ankylosing spondylitis. CDR3s include the opening cysteine and the closing phenylalanine or tryptophan. D genes are given only for firm matches. Clone size is shown for a subset of rows, as once, few, many or a class of expanded clone.

CDR3nt,CDR3aa,abundance,d_gene,v_gene,j_gene
TGTGCCAGCAGTTACTCGACTAGCGGGGTCCACGAGCAGTACTTC,CASSYSTSGVHEQYF,.,TRBD2,TRBV6-5,TRBJ2-7
TGTGCCAGCAGCCCGACTAGCGGGAGGGCAGATACGCAGTATTTT,CASSPTSGRADTQYF,many,TRBD2,TRBV12-3/TRBV12-4,TRBJ2-3
TGTGCCAGCAGTTCCCGGTTAAGGAGCCCTCACTTACCAGCCTACGAGCAGTACTTC,CASSSRLRSPHLPAYEQYF,many,.,TRBV28,TRBJ2-7
TGTGCCAGCAGTTTAAGACAGGCGAACACTGAAGCTTTCTTT,CASSLRQANTEAFF,many,.,TRBV27,TRBJ1-1
TGTGCCAGCAGCCCTTATCGGGGGTATTACAATGAGCAGTTCTTC,CASSPYRGYYNEQFF,many,.,TRBV4-2,TRBJ2-1
TGCGCCAGCAGCCAAGGACAGGGTAATGAAAAACTGTTTTTT,CASSQGQGNEKLFF,many,TRBD1,TRBV4-3,TRBJ1-4
TGTGCCAGCACCCCCGGGACTAGACCCTATCGGGTTTACACCGGGGAGCTGTTTTTT,CASTPGTRPYRVYTGELFF,many,TRBD2,TRBV27,TRBJ2-2
TGTGCCAGCACCATAGGCTACACCTTC,CASTIGYTF,many,.,TRBV21-1,TRBJ1-2
TGTGCCAGCAGTTACTCTCGGGGAAATGGCTACACCTTC,CASSYSRGNGYTF,many,.,TRBV6-5,TRBJ1-2
TGTGCCAGCAGTTCACAGCTAAACACTGAAGCTTTCTTT,CASSSQLNTEAFF,many,.,TRBV7-9,TRBJ1-1
TGTGCCAGCAGCCCGGCGACCGGGGAGCTGTTTTTT,CASSPATGELFF,.,.,TRBV11-3,TRBJ2-2
TGTGCCAGCAGCTTAGCGCGGGTCCTAAACGAGCAGTACTTC,CASSLARVLNEQYF,many,.,TRBV11-2,TRBJ2-7
TGTGCCTGGAGTCAGCCCTCCTACGAGCAGTACTTC,CAWSQPSYEQYF,.,.,TRBV30,TRBJ2-7
TGTGCCAGCAGTTTGGGTGGGACAGGCGCCTACAATGAGCAGTTCTTC,CASSLGGTGAYNEQFF,many,TRBD1,TRBV27,TRBJ2-1
TGTGCCAGCAGAGAAGAGGGGGGAGTCGATGGCTACACCTTC,CASREEGGVDGYTF,many,.,TRBV12-3/TRBV12-4,TRBJ1-2
TGTGCCAGCAGCGCCGCGGGGGGGCCTTATAGCGGGGAGCTGTTTTTT,CASSAAGGPYSGELFF,many,TRBD2,TRBV9,TRBJ2-2
TGCGCCAGCAGCCAAGATTCGACCTACAATGAGCAGTTCTTC,CASSQDSTYNEQFF,.,.,TRBV4-3,TRBJ2-1